A single sample gave rise to the 9 T cell receptor beta chains below, sequenced in a study of T cell responses to AZD1222 COVID-19 vaccine. Using immunoSEQ multiplex PCR, the repertoire was profiled, and TCRdb retains in-frame clones only, with some absent. The sample comprises some 130,000 clones, more than 85% of which are singletons, and around 1.9% rests with the top ten. Sequenced material: peripheral blood, taken 28 days after the second AZD1222 dose. These receptors were taken from an adult who received the AZD1222 COVID-19 vaccine.

The chain recombines TRBV4-1 with TRBJ2-7; 10 positions match TRBD2. The CDR3 length is 15 residues. CDR1 MGHRA and CDR2 YSYEKL come from the germline V gene. Trimming cost V 4 bases and J 3 bases; bases outside gene matches: 6. CDR3 DNA: TGCGCCAGCAGCCCCACCGGACTAGCGGTCTACGAGCAGTACTTC. Translated, it gives CASSPTGLAVYEQYF.

This clone was seen once. The V and J genes are TRBV18 and TRBJ1-2; the D gene is possibly TRBD1 (5 bases). The V and J ends lost 2 bases and 8 bases respectively, with 18 bases between them. This CDR3 spans 15 amino acids. The germline V gene has CDR1 KGHSH and CDR2 LQKENI. CDR3 nucleotide sequence: TGTGCCAGCTCACCAGCGGGAGCGGGGGAAAACGGCTACACCTTC. Protein sequence: CASSPAGAGENGYTF. Complete variable domain (other parts from reference TRBV18 and TRBJ1-2): NAGVMQNPRHLVRRRGQEARLRCSPMKGHSHVYWYRQLPEEGLKFMVYLQKENIIDESGMPKERFSAEFPKEGPSILRIQQVVRGDSAAYFCASSPAGAGENGYTFGSGTRLTVV.

CDR3 nucleotide sequence: TGTGCCAGTAGTCCCGGGACAGGGGCTCCCTACGAGCAGTACGTC. Amino acid sequence: CASSPGTGAPYEQYV. The V and J genes are TRBV19 and TRBJ2-7, with 10 positions matching TRBD1. Trimming removed 5 bases from V and 2 bases from J; junction bases left unmatched: 6. Germline values: CDR1 LNHDA, CDR2 SQIVND (reference sequence). CDR3 size: 15 residues.

This clone was picked up one time. CDR3 sequence: CASSQDLAGGKNIQYF. The CDR3 region has the DNA TGCGCCAGCAGCCAAGACCTAGCGGGGGGGAAAAACATTCAGTACTTC. The rearrangement uses TRBV4-3 and TRBJ2-4; 12 bases line up with TRBD2. The CDR3 loop spans 16 amino acids. Germline CDR1 and CDR2: LGHNA and YSLEER. V lost 0 bases, J lost 4 bases, and 1 base stayed unmatched.

This clone has just a few counts. This rearrangement joins TRBV2 to TRBJ1-5; 8 positions agree with TRBD1. The trim removed 7 bases at V and 0 bases at J, leaving 5 bases unmatched. Per germline, CDR1 SNHLY and CDR2 FYNNEI. The CDR3 has 15 residues. The CDR3: CASKKGQDSNQPQHF. CDR3 nucleotides: TGTGCCAGCAAGAAGGGACAGGATAGCAATCAGCCCCAGCATTTT.

This rearrangement joins TRBV6-5 to TRBJ2-3; TRBD2 is a possible D gene (6 bases). Germline loops: CDR1 MNHEY, CDR2 SVGAGI. The CDR3 loop spans 14 amino acids. Deletions cut 0 bases from V and 4 bases from J, with 8 bases between. CDR3 in amino acids: CASSYSRLADTQYF. CDR3 in DNA: TGTGCCAGCAGTTACTCCCGACTAGCAGATACGCAGTATTTT.

The count of this clone is one. V gene TRBV18 combines with J gene TRBJ1-5; 10 bases are a match to TRBD1. This CDR3 is 15 amino acids long. Trimming removed 3 bases from V and 6 bases from J; junction bases left unmatched: 5. CDR1 is KGHSH, CDR2 LQKENI, per germline. The chain's CDR3 is CASSPTGGEGQPQHF. The DNA for the CDR3 is TGTGCCAGCTCACCGACAGGGGGCGAGGGTCAGCCCCAGCATTTT. The full variable domain, rest sourced from reference TRBV18 and TRBJ1-5, is NAGVMQNPRHLVRRRGQEARLRCSPMKGHSHVYWYRQLPEEGLKFMVYLQKENIIDESGMPKERFSAEFPKEGPSILRIQQVVRGDSAAYFCASSPTGGEGQPQHFGDGTRLSIL.

The chain is built from TRBV19 and TRBJ1-5; D not certain. This CDR3 region has 13 residues. Trimming removed 1 base from V and 4 bases from J, with 5 bases in between. Germline loops: CDR1 LNHDA, CDR2 SQIVND (reference sequence). The CDR3 sequence: CASSIGRNQPQHF. The CDR3, as DNA: TGTGCCAGTAGTATAGGTAGAAATCAGCCCCAGCATTTT. Based on the CDR3 plus reference TRBV19 and TRBJ1-5, the full variable domain is DGGITQSPKYLFRKEGQNVTLSCEQNLNHDAMYWYRQDPGQGLRLIYYSQIVNDFQKGDIAEGYSVSREKKESFPLTVTSAQKNPTAFYLCASSIGRNQPQHFGDGTRLSIL.

This chain connects TRBV3-1 (or the pseudogene TRBV3-2) to TRBJ1-5; perhaps TRBD1 as D (5 bases). Germline V gene sequence: CDR1 LGHDT, CDR2 YNNKEL (reference sequence). Between the trimmed V and J ends, which lost 0 bases and 7 bases, there was a span of 13 bases. The CDR3 extends over 15 amino acids. CDR3 nucleotide sequence: TGTGCCAGCAGCCAAGATCTTGGGGCGCGGCAGCCCCAGCATTTT. This codes for CASSQDLGARQPQHF.